The present T cell receptor beta chain was sequenced within a study of blood T cell repertoires in COVID-19. Study details: The United States, Italy and Spain provided the acute and convalescent COVID-19 samples. Sources were T cells, B-cell-depleted T cells, or PBMCs; the material itself was cDNA or gDNA.

The germline V gene encodes CDR1 SNHLY and CDR2 FYNNEI. The CDR3 is 19 amino acids. The junction had 13 bases not matched to a gene; V was cut back by 4 bases and J by 4 bases. In the original analysis: For nucleated cells, counts were estimated from reference gene primer amplification. Profiling relied on immunoSEQ multiplex PCR, and the TCRdb table lists in-frame clones only, not all of them. V, J and clone size were drawn from that table, and D and trimming were deduced from the DNA. This sample has more than 50,000 clones, with nearly 90% found just once. Source material: peripheral blood. The clonotype was recovered from a man aged 55 to 70 with active COVID-19. The rearrangement links TRBV2 to TRBJ1-4, with 12 bases lining up with TRBD1. CDR3 loop: CASSVWGQGASGDNEKLFF. The CDR3 DNA reads as TGTGCCAGCAGTGTGTGGGGACAGGGGGCTTCGGGCGATAATGAAAAACTGTTTTTT.